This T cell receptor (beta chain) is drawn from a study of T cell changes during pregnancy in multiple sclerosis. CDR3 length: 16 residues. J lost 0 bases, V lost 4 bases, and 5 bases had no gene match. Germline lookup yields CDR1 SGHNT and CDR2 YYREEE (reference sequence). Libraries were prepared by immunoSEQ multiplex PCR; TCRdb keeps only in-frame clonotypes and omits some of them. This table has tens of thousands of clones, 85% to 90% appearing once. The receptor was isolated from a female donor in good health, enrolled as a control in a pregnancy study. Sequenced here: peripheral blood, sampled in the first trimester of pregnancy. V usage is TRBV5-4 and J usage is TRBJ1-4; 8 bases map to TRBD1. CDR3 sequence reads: CASSPGQGATNEKLFF. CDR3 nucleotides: TGTGCCAGCAGCCCAGGACAGGGTGCAACTAATGAAAAACTGTTTTTT.